This T cell receptor (beta chain) comes out of a study of T cells after yellow fever vaccination. Trimming took 4 bases from V and 11 from J; bases not matched to a gene: 8. The CDR3 runs to 14 residues. In germline, CDR1 is SGHRS, CDR2 YFSETQ. TCRdb re-called the 5' RACE reads with MiXCR, one entry per CDR3 protein. This table has hundreds of thousands of distinct CDR3 sequences, roughly 8.4% appearing once. This clonotype was recorded at least ten times. V is TRBV5-1 and J is TRBJ1-6; 8 nucleotides match TRBD1. Sequencing was performed on PBMCs, taken around 45 days after the first yellow fever vaccination. This receptor was taken from a man younger than 30 who received the YFV17D yellow fever vaccine. The CDR3 protein is CASSVQGARTPLHF. CDR3 bases: TGCGCCAGCAGCGTCCAGGGGGCGCGGACACCCCTCCACTTT.